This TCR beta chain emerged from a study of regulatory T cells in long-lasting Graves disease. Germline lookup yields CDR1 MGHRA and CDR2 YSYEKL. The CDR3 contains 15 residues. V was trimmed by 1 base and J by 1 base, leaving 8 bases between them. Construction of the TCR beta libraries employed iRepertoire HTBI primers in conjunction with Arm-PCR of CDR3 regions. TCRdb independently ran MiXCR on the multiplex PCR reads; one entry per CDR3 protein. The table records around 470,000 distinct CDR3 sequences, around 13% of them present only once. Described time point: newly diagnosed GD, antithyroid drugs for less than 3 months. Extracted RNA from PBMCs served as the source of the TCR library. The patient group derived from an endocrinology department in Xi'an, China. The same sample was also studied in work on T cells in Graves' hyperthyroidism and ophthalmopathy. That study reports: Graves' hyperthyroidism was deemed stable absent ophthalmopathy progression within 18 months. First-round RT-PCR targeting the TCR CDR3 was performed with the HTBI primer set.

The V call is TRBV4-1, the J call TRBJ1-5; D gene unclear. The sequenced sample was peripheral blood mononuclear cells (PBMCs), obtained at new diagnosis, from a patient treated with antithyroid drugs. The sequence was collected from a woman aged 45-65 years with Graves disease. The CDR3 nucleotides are TGCGCCAGCAGCCAAGTGTGGGTGAGCAATCAGCCCCAGCATTTT. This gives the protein CASSQVWVSNQPQHF.